Below are 19 T cell receptor beta chains sequenced from a single sample in a study of vaccination and CD4 T cells after COVID-19. No cognate antigen is known for these TCRs. Scientists ran DNA taken from cultured CD4+ T cells through the Oncomine TCR Beta short-read assay for sequencing. A single record per CDR3 protein comes from TCRdb applying MiXCR to the PCR reads. Here the sample spans 4,800 or so distinct CDR3 sequences, roughly 77% being singletons. The treatment: roughly nine-day PBMC culture with coronavirus spike peptide pools or control peptides (ViraFEST assay). Material for sequencing was CD4+ T cells from blood, cultured in vitro. These receptors all come from a human donor who had recovered from COVID-19.

The chain carries TRBV7-6 and TRBJ2-7; D is unclear. This CDR3 contains 14 residues. V lost 2 bases to trimming and J lost 0 bases, with 8 bases between them. From germline, CDR1 is SGHVS and CDR2 FNYEAQ. CDR3 protein: CASSLSRSSYEQYF. The CDR3 coding sequence is TGTGCCAGCAGCTTAAGCCGCAGCTCCTACGAGCAGTACTTC.

This clonotype was picked up a small number of times. V is TRBV6-2 or TRBV6-3 and J is TRBJ1-2; D not resolved. The V and J ends lost 1 base and 6 bases respectively, with 9 bases between them. The CDR3 has 13 residues. CDR1 is MNHEY and CDR2 is SVGEGT in the germline V gene. The CDR3 nucleotides read TGTGCCAGCAGTTACTGGGAAAGTAATGGCTACACCTTC. It yields the protein CASSYWESNGYTF.

The chain joins TRBV24-1 to TRBJ1-1; 10 bases map to TRBD1. Germline V lookup: CDR1 KGHDR, CDR2 SFDVKD. This CDR3 is 15 amino acids long. With V trimmed by 4 bases and J by 5 bases, 6 bases remained unmatched. CDR3 sequence (DNA): TGTGCCACCAGTGAAACCGGGACAGGGGAGACTGAAGCTTTCTTT. Translating it yields CATSETGTGETEAFF.

In its sample, this clonotype was seen once. The genes are TRBV2 and TRBJ2-4; 11 nucleotides agree with TRBD2. The CDR3 is 11 amino acids. V dropped 6 bases and J dropped 13; count of bases not matched to a gene: 2. Germline V gene sequence: CDR1 SNHLY, CDR2 FYNNEI. CDR3 protein: CASRLAGEQYF. DNA of the CDR3: TGTGCCAGCAGACTAGCGGGGGAGCAGTACTTC.

This clonotype was picked up one time. The rearrangement links TRBV7-9 to TRBJ2-3; TRBD2 agrees at 11 bases. The V segment lost 9 bases and the J segment 3 bases; nucleotides outside the gene matches: 5. CDR1 is SEHNR, CDR2 FQNEAQ, per germline (reference sequence). The CDR3 covers 14 residues. This CDR3 reads CASKLAGETDTQYF. The CDR3 nucleotides read TGTGCCAGTAAACTAGCGGGGGAGACAGATACGCAGTATTTT. The full variable domain, its missing parts supplied by reference TRBV7-9 and TRBJ2-3, is DTGVSQNPRHKITKRGQNVTFRCDPISEHNRLYWYRQTLGQGPEFLTYFQNEAQLEKSRLLSDRFSAERPKGSFSTLEIQRTEQGDSAMYLCASKLAGETDTQYFGPGTRLTVL.

CDR3 sequence reads: CSANRGDTEAFF. The DNA of the CDR3 is TGCAGTGCCAACAGGGGGGACACTGAAGCTTTCTTT. The chain has TRBV20-1 and TRBJ1-1; 8 positions agree with TRBD1. CDR1 is DFQATT, CDR2 SNEGSKA, per germline (reference sequence). Unmatched junction bases numbered 3, after V lost 6 bases and J lost 3 bases. CDR3 length: 12 residues.

On this clonotype itself: One end of the junction varies from germline; a read error may be responsible. CDR3 sequence: CASSLLIGAEETQYF. The CDR3 nucleotides read TGTGCTAGCAGCTTACTAATTGGTGCGGAAGAGACCCAGTACTTC. V and J are TRBV7-7 and TRBJ2-5; D not resolved. This CDR3 has 15 residues. Germline loops: CDR1 SSHAT, CDR2 FNYEAQ (reference sequence).

The chain is built from TRBV7-9 and TRBJ1-1; D is undetermined. The ends were cut back, 4 bases at V and 3 bases at J, with 12 bases in the middle. The CDR3 spans 14 residues. Per germline, CDR1 SEHNR and CDR2 FQNEAQ (reference sequence). The CDR3 DNA reads as TGTGCCAGCAGCTACTTGGATGAAGACACTGAAGCTTTCTTT. This gives the protein CASSYLDEDTEAFF.

The chain links TRBV6-1 to TRBJ1-2; 7 positions match TRBD1. V was clipped by 6 bases and J by 1 base; unmatched bases: 5. The V gene's germline CDR1 is MNHNS and CDR2 SASEGT. This CDR3 region has 14 residues. The chain's CDR3 is CASRPQGINYGYTF. CDR3 bases: TGTGCCAGCAGACCACAGGGGATTAACTATGGCTACACCTTC.

The rearrangement joins TRBV20-1 to TRBJ2-7, with TRBD2 matching 8 bases. There are 15 residues in the CDR3. The ends lost 6 bases at V and 0 bases at J; junction bases unmatched: 10. Germline CDR1 is DFQATT and CDR2 is SNEGSKA (reference sequence). CDR3 coding DNA: TGCAGTGCCCCGGGACTAGGGGGAAACTCCTACGAGCAGTACTTC. Protein product: CSAPGLGGNSYEQYF.

The chain is built from TRBV27 and TRBJ2-3, with TRBD2 identical over 7 bases. The CDR3 runs to 16 residues. V shed 2 bases, J shed 2 bases, and the junction held 7 bases outside the gene matches. CDR1 MNHEY and CDR2 SMNVEV come from the germline V gene (reference sequence). The CDR3 here is CASSLGGGSFTDTQYF. The CDR3 DNA sequence: TGTGCCAGCAGTTTAGGGGGGGGTAGTTTCACAGATACGCAGTATTTT.

J is TRBJ2-3 and V is TRBV7-9; 8 nucleotides align to TRBD1. This CDR3 comprises 17 residues. Germline assignment: CDR1 SEHNR and CDR2 FQNEAQ (reference sequence). With V trimmed by 1 base and J by 2 bases, 8 bases remained unmatched. CDR3 amino acids: CASSLGGNRGSTDTQYF. The CDR3, as DNA: TGTGCCAGCAGCTTAGGAGGAAACAGGGGGTCCACAGATACGCAGTATTTT.

The chain links TRBV10-3 to TRBJ1-1, with D possibly matching TRBD1 (5 bases). Germline assignment: CDR1 ENHRY and CDR2 SYGVKD. The CDR3 is made up of 12 amino acids. Trimming removed 2 bases from V and 6 bases from J, with 7 bases in between. The CDR3 DNA reads TGTGCCATCAGTGAGAGGGGCTCTGAAGCTTTCTTT. Protein: CAISERGSEAFF.

In its sample, this clonotype was seen once. This chain links TRBV5-1 with TRBJ1-2; D unresolved. The CDR3 length is 12 residues. Between the trimmed V and J ends, which lost 4 bases and 7 bases, there was a span of 11 bases. Germline-derived CDR1 and CDR2 are SGHRS and YFSETQ. CDR3 nucleotide sequence: TGCGCCAGCAGCCCCGACCAGGTTGGCTACACCTTC. The encoded protein is CASSPDQVGYTF.

The chain is built from TRBV6-1 and TRBJ2-7; D is uncertain. V was pared by 3 bases and J by 0 bases, with 12 bases between. The length of the CDR3 is 15 residues. Germline lookup yields CDR1 MNHNS and CDR2 SASEGT. The CDR3, as DNA: TGTGCCAGCAGTGATAGGATCGCAGGCTCCTACGAGCAGTACTTC. This encodes CASSDRIAGSYEQYF.

The chain employs TRBV6-5 and TRBJ2-7; TRBD2 might be the D (6 bases). CDR3 length: 13 amino acids. V was pared by 2 bases and J by 3 bases, with 8 bases between. In germline, CDR1 is MNHEY, CDR2 SVGAGI. This chain's CDR3 is CASSYGGIYEQYF. CDR3 nucleotide sequence: TGTGCCAGCAGTTACGGGGGGATCTACGAGCAGTACTTC.

V usage is TRBV20-1 and J usage is TRBJ1-1; 7 bases agree with TRBD1. CDR1 DFQATT and CDR2 SNEGSKA come from the germline V gene (reference sequence). This CDR3 is 12 amino acids long. V was clipped by 5 bases and J by 7 bases; unmatched bases: 7. CDR3 sequence reads: CSALRDSFEAFF. The CDR3, as DNA: TGCAGTGCTCTCCGGGACAGCTTTGAAGCTTTCTTT.

The genes are TRBV5-4 and TRBJ1-6, with D possibly TRBD1 on 5 matching bases. CDR1 and CDR2 (germline): SGHNT, YYREEE (reference sequence). V was pared by 4 bases and J by 5 bases, with 13 bases between. The CDR3 is 15 amino acids. The DNA for the CDR3 is TGTGCCAGCAGCCCCGGGTGGGGGGATAATTCACCCCTCCACTTT. This translates into CASSPGWGDNSPLHF.

The chain uses TRBV6-5 and TRBJ2-5, with D uncertain. Germline CDR1 MNHEY, CDR2 SVGAGI. The CDR3 extends over 14 amino acids. V gave up 2 bases and J gave up 1 base, with 8 bases separating them. CDR3 protein: CASSYPGRQETQYF. CDR3 sequence (DNA): TGTGCCAGCAGTTACCCTGGACGCCAAGAGACCCAGTACTTC.